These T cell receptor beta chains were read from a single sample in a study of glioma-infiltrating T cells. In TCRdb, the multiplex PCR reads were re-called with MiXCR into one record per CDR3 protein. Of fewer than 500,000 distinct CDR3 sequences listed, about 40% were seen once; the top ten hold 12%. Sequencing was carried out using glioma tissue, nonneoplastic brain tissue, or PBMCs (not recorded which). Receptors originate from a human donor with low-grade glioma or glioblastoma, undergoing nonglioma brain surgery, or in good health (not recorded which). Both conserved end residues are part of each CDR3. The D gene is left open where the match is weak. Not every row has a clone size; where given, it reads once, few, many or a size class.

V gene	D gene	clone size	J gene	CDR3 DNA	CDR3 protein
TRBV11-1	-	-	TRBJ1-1	TGTGCCAGCAGCTTCGGACCAGATTTGACTGAAGCTTTCTTT	CASSFGPDLTEAFF
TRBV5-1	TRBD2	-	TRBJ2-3	TGCGCCAGCAGCTTGGTAGCTGCGGGAGGGGGAGATGAAGATACGCAGTATTTT	CASSLVAAGGGDEDTQYF
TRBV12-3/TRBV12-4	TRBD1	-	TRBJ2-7	TGTGCCAGCAGTCCCCTAGGGTGGTTCGAGGGGGCAAGTTCCTACGAGCAGTACTTC	CASSPLGWFEGASSYEQYF
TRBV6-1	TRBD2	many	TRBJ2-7	TGTGCCAGCAGTGTCGTTAGCGGGGAGTCCTACGAGCAGTACTTC	CASSVVSGESYEQYF
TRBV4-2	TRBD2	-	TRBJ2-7	TGTGCCAGCAGCCAGGTGGGACTAGCGGCCTACGAGCAGTACTTC	CASSQVGLAAYEQYF
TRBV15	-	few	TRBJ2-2	TGTGCCACCAGGTTTCTCACCGGGGAGCTGTTTTTT	CATRFLTGELFF
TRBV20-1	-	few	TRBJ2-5	TGCAGTGCCCGTCCGACAGGTCAAGAGACCCAGTACTTC	CSARPTGQETQYF
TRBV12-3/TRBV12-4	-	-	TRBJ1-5	TGTGCCAGCAACTCTCAAGGGGTCGAGCAGCCCCAGCATTTT	CASNSQGVEQPQHF
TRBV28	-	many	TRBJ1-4	TGTGCCAGCAGGACGGGGGCTACCAATGAAAAACTGTTTTTT	CASRTGATNEKLFF
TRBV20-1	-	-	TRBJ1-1	TGCAGTGCTAGAGAGGGGTCCCAAGAAGCTTTCTTT	CSAREGSQEAFF
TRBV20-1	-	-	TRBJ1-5	TGCAGTGCTAGTGGAGCGCGGGCGTGGCAGCCCCAGCATTTT	CSASGARAWQPQHF
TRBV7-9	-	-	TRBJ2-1	TGTGCCAGCAGCCCGAAGATCCGGATCTCAGTTGGGAATGAGCAGTTCTTC	CASSPKIRISVGNEQFF
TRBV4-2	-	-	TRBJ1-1	TGTGCCAGCAGCCAAGATGGGGGTTACAAGGAAGCTTTCTTT	CASSQDGGYKEAFF
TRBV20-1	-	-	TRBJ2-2	TGCAGTGCTAGCCAGGAAAACACCGGGGAGCTGTTTTTT	CSASQENTGELFF
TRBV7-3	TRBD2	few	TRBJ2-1	TGTGCCAGCAGCTTAGGCCCTAGCGGACCCTACAATGAGCAGTTCTTC	CASSLGPSGPYNEQFF
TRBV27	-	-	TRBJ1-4	TGTGCCAGCAGTTTGATGCCTGCAACTAATGAAAAACTGTTTTTT	CASSLMPATNEKLFF
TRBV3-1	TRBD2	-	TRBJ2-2	TGTGCCAGCGGACGATCGGGACTAGCGGGAGCCGGGGAGCTGTTTTTT	CASGRSGLAGAGELFF
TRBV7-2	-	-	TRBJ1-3	TGTGCCAGCAGCTTTCCCGGGGGAGGAAACACCATATATTTT	CASSFPGGGNTIYF
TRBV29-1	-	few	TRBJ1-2	TGCAGCGACAACTTCAGGGGTGGCTACACCTTC	CSDNFRGGYTF
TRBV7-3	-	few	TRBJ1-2	TGTGCCAGCAGCGAGAGTGGGGGGTTCGGCTACACCTTC	CASSESGGFGYTF
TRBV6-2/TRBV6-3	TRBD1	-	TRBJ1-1	TGTGCCAGCAGTTACTTGAGGGGGCGCGCTGAAGCTTTCTTT	CASSYLRGRAEAFF
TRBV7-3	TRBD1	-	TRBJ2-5	TGTGCCAGCAGCTTAACGCCGGGACAGGGCGGAGAGACCCAGTACTTC	CASSLTPGQGGETQYF
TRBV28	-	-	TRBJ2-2	TGTGCCAGCAGTTTAAAGGCGAACACCGGGGAGCTGTTTTTT	CASSLKANTGELFF
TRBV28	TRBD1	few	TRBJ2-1	TGTGCCAGCAGTTTACGGACAGGGCTCAATGAGCAGTTCTTC	CASSLRTGLNEQFF
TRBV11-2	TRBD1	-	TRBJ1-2	TGTGCCAGCAGCTCAGTGAACCGGGACAGAAGATCCAACTATGGCTACACCTTC	CASSSVNRDRRSNYGYTF
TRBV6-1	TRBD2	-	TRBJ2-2	TGTGCCAGCAGTAAACCGGGACTAGCGGCAACCGGGGAGCTGTTTTTT	CASSKPGLAATGELFF
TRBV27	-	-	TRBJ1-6	TGTGCCAGCAGTCTTAACCGGGACATAGATTCACCCCTCCACTTT	CASSLNRDIDSPLHF
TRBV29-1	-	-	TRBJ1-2	TGCAGCGTTGAACAGGAAAACTATGGCTACACCTTC	CSVEQENYGYTF
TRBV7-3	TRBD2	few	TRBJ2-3	TGTGCCAGCAGCTACACTAGCGGGAGAATCGATACGCAGTATTTT	CASSYTSGRIDTQYF
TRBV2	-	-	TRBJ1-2	TGTGCCAGCAGCCCCGGCCTGGGGGGCTACACCTTC	CASSPGLGGYTF
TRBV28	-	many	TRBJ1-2	TGTGCCAGCAGTTGGGGAGGGAACTATGGCTACACCTTC	CASSWGGNYGYTF
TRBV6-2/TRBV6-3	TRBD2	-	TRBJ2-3	TGTGCCAGCAGCCAAGGTCCAGCGGGAGGGTTAGATACGCAGTATTTT	CASSQGPAGGLDTQYF
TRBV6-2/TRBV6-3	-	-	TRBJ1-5	TGTGCCAGCAGCTTAGTCGGTTTCAATCAGCCCCAGCATTTT	CASSLVGFNQPQHF
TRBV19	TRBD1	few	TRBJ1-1	TGTGCCAGTAGTATAGGGGACAGGGGGCAATCTTTCTTT	CASSIGDRGQSFF
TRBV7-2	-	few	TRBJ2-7	TGTGCCAGCAGCTTAAACCCTAGTGGGTACGAGCAGTACTTC	CASSLNPSGYEQYF
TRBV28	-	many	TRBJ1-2	TGTGCCAGCAGTCCCAATAACTATGGCTACACCTTC	CASSPNNYGYTF
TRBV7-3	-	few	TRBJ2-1	TGTGCCAGCAGCTTGGGGAGTAAGTACAATGAGCAGTTCTTC	CASSLGSKYNEQFF
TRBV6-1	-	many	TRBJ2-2	TGTGCCAGCAGTGTAGGGGCAAGGGTAAACACCGGGGAGCTGTTTTTT	CASSVGARVNTGELFF
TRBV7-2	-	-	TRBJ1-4	TGTGCCAGCAGCTTCCGGGGGGAAAAACTGTTTTTT	CASSFRGEKLFF
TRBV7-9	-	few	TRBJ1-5	TGTGCCAGCAGCTCGAAGGGGGTAGATCAGCCCCAGCATTTT	CASSSKGVDQPQHF